This passage covers 8 T cell receptor beta chains from one sample sequenced in a study of beta chain features in type 1 diabetes. The study reverse transcribed the entire isolated RNA, so it sequenced expressed TCRB transcripts. Sequencing used immunoSEQ multiplex PCR; TCRdb keeps in-frame clones, though not all of them. The top ten hold more than 0.02% of the sample, which has about 270,000 clones, 11% to 15% seen once. The source material was naive CD4+ T cells from blood. The receptors shown here come from a woman aged 40 to 55 in good health.

This clone was found a few times. This chain joins TRBV6-6 and TRBJ1-2; 7 bases map to TRBD1. This CDR3 has 15 residues. V shed 6 bases and J 2 bases; nucleotides not matched to a gene: 9. Germline V gene lookup returns CDR1 MNHNY and CDR2 SVGAGI (reference sequence). Written as DNA, the CDR3 is TGTGCCAGCAGCTATGACGGACAGGCCAACTATGGCTACACCTTC. This sequence encodes CASSYDGQANYGYTF.

This clone was seen more than once but under ten times. V usage is TRBV5-5 and J usage is TRBJ1-6, with D possibly matching TRBD1 (5 bases). The V end was cut by 1 base, the J end by 10 bases, with 18 bases between. CDR3 length: 16 residues. Germline V gives CDR1 SGHKS, CDR2 YYEKEE (reference sequence). Here the CDR3 reads CASSLLQGPGGSPLHF. CDR3 bases: TGTGCCAGCAGCTTGTTGCAGGGACCGGGAGGCTCACCCCTCCACTTT.

A word on this clone: Other DNA sequences in this sample translate to the same CDR3. The V call is TRBV6-5, the J call TRBJ1-1; maybe TRBD1 (6 bases). The germline gives CDR1 MNHEY, CDR2 SVGAGI. The V end lost 0 bases, the J end lost 1 base, and 6 bases lay between the germline ends. This CDR3 has 14 residues. CDR3 amino acids: CASSYSGGNTEAFF. CDR3 nucleotide sequence: TGTGCCAGCAGTTACTCAGGGGGGAACACTGAAGCTTTCTTT.

The chain employs TRBV11-2 and TRBJ1-2; D is uncertain. The CDR3 has 12 amino acids. The V end was cut by 7 bases, the J end by 8 bases, with 14 bases between. Germline lookup yields CDR1 SGHAT and CDR2 FQNNGV. CDR3 sequence (DNA): TGTGCCAGCACCACCAACCTCGGGGGCTACACCTTC. It specifies CASTTNLGGYTF.

The chain recombines TRBV5-1 with TRBJ2-2; D gene ambiguous. V shed 2 bases and J shed 6 bases, with 11 bases lying between them. CDR1 SGHRS and CDR2 YFSETQ come from the germline V gene. The length of the CDR3 is 14 residues. The CDR3 sequence: CASSLSVMSGELFF. CDR3 coding DNA: TGCGCCAGCAGCTTATCGGTCATGTCCGGGGAGCTGTTTTTT.

This clone was found a few times. The chain has TRBV2 and TRBJ1-6, with D tentatively TRBD1 (5 bases). This CDR3 contains 12 residues. Trimming pared 7 bases from V and 19 bases from J, leaving 20 bases between. Germline CDR1 reads SNHLY; CDR2 reads FYNNEI. CDR3 DNA sequence: TGTGCCAGCACCCGTAGCCCGGGGGATCCGCACTTT. This gives the protein CASTRSPGDPHF.

This clone was counted only a few times. This chain connects TRBV19 to TRBJ2-2, with TRBD1 identical over 7 bases. This CDR3 is built from 15 residues. CDR1 LNHDA and CDR2 SQIVND come from the germline V gene (reference sequence). V lost 4 bases to trimming and J lost 6 bases; unmatched junction nucleotides: 8. The CDR3 is CASSTNDRESGELFF. The DNA for the CDR3 is TGTGCCAGTAGTACTAATGACAGGGAGTCCGGGGAGCTGTTTTTT.

This clone was detected a few times. Written as DNA, the CDR3 is TGTGCCAGCAGCCTCCTGACAGGGGGGTTAGCCCACGAGCAGTACTTC. This encodes CASSLLTGGLAHEQYF. This chain links TRBV11-2 with TRBJ2-7; 9 nucleotides match TRBD1. Germline V gene data show CDR1 as SGHAT and CDR2 as FQNNGV. This CDR3 spans 16 amino acids. The V gene end was trimmed by 5 bases and the J gene end by 5 bases; junction bases not matched to a gene: 13.